The source of this TCR beta chain is a study of cytotoxic CD8 clonotypes in ibrutinib-treated CLL. The overall study: With a range of 6 to 36, the median treatment time before response samples were taken was over 9 months. The study's findings and limits: Public clonotypes, found uncommonly, either contracted or stayed stable on treatment. Baseline clonality exceeded age-matched healthy donors and tracked circulating CD8+ T-cell counts. Lymph node repertoires were not studied, and sampling times were unmatched.

Sequencing used immunoSEQ multiplex PCR; TCRdb keeps in-frame clones, though not all of them. The sample has around 330,000 clones, roughly 67% seen once; the top ten hold around 6.3%. With 1 base removed from V and 0 bases from J, the gap between germline ends came to 26 bases. CDR1 and CDR2 (germline): GTSNPN, SVGIG (reference sequence). The CDR3 length is 20 residues. Details on this clone: What it recognizes is unknown.

The source material was PBMCs, sampled after 36 months of ibrutinib treatment. The genes are TRBV30 and TRBJ2-3, with TRBD2 as a possible D gene (5 bases). The source is a human donor with chronic lymphocytic leukemia. The DNA for the CDR3 is TGTGCCTGGAGTGCACCCCCTGCCCCCCTGACTAAGACTAGCACAGATACGCAGTATTTT. It is translated as CAWSAPPAPLTKTSTDTQYF.